What follows is one T cell receptor (beta chain) and its context. The data derive from a study of blood T cell repertoires in COVID-19. V was trimmed by 8 bases and J by 7 bases, leaving 18 bases between them. Germline V CDR1 and CDR2: ENHRY, SYGVKD. This CDR3 spans 15 amino acids. Libraries were prepared by immunoSEQ multiplex PCR; TCRdb keeps only in-frame clonotypes and omits some of them. The table has more than 150,000 clones, about 80% seen once. The sequence was collected from a man aged 50-60 years who had recovered from COVID-19. The chain carries TRBV10-3 and TRBJ1-6, with no clear D. Source material: PBMCs or T cells enriched from blood (not recorded which). The CDR3 region is CAIGSVTLGNSPLHF. CDR3 nucleotide sequence: TGTGCCATCGGGAGCGTCACCCTCGGGAATTCACCCCTCCACTTT.